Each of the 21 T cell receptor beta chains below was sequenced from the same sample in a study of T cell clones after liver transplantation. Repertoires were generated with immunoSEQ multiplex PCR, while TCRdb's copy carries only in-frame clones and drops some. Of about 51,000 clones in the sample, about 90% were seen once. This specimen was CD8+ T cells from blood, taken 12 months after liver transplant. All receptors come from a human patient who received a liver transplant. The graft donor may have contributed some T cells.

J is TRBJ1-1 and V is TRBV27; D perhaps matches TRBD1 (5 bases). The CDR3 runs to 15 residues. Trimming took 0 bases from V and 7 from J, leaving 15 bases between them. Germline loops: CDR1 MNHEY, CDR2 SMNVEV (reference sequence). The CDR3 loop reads CASSLSLGHADEAFF. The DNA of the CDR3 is TGTGCCAGCAGTTTATCCCTCGGACACGCCGATGAAGCTTTCTTT.

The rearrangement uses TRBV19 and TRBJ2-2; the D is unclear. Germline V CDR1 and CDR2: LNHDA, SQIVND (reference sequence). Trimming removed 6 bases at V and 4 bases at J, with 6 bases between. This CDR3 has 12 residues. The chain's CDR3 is CASSWLTGELFF. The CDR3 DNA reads TGTGCCAGTAGCTGGCTCACCGGGGAGCTGTTTTTT.

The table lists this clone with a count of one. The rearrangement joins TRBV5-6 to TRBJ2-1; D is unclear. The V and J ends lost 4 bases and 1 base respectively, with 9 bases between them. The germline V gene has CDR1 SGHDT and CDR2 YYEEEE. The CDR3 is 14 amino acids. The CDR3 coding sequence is TGTGCCAGCAGCCTCGCCAGGTCCTACAATGAGCAGTTCTTC. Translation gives CASSLARSYNEQFF.

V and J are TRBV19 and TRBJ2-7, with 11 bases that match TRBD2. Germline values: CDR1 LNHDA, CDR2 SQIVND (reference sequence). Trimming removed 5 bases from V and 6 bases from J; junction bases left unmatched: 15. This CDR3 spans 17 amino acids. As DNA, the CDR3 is TGTGCCAGTAGTTGGGCTAGCGGGAGGCTCCATTCTGCCGAGCAGTACTTC. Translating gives CASSWASGRLHSAEQYF.

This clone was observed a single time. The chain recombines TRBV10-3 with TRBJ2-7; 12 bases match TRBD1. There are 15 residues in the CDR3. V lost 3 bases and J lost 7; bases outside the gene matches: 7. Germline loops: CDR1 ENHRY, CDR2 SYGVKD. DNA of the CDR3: TGTGCCATCAGTGACCCGGGGGACAGGGGGCCAGAGCAGTACTTC. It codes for CAISDPGDRGPEQYF.

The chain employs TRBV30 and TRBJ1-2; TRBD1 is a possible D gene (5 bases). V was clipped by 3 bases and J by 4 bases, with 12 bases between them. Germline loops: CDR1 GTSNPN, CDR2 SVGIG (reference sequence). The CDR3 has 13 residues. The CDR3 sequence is CAWRQRGIYGYTF. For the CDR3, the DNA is TGTGCCTGGAGACAGCGGGGGATCTATGGCTACACCTTC.

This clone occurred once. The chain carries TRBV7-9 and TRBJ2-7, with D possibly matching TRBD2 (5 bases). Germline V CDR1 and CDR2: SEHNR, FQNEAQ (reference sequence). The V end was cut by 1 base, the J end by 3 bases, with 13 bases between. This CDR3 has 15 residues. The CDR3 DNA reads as TGTGCCAGCAGCTTAGTAGGGCACGGGGACTACGAGCAGTACTTC. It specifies CASSLVGHGDYEQYF. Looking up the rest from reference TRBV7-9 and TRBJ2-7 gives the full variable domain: DTGVSQNPRHKITKRGQNVTFRCDPISEHNRLYWYRQTLGQGPEFLTYFQNEAQLEKSRLLSDRFSAERPKGSFSTLEIQRTEQGDSAMYLCASSLVGHGDYEQYFGPGTRLTVT.

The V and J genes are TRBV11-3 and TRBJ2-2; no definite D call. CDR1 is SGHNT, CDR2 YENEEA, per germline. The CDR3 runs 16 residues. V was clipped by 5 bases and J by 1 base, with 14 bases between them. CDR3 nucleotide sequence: TGTGCCAGCAGCCATAGACAAGAAGTGAACACCGGGGAGCTGTTTTTT. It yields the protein CASSHRQEVNTGELFF.

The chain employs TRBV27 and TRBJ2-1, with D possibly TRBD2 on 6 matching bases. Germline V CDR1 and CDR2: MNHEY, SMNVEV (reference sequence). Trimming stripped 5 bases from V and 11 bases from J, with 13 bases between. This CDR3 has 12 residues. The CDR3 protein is CASSLIGGKQFF. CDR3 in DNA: TGTGCCAGCAGTCTTATCGGGGGAAAGCAGTTCTTC.

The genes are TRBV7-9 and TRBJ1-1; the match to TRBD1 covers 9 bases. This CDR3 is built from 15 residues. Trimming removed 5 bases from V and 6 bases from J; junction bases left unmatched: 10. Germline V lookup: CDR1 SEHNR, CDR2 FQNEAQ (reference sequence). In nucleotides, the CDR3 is TGTGCCAGCAGCCCCTCGGGACAGGGAGTCCCTGAAGCTTTCTTT. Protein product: CASSPSGQGVPEAFF.

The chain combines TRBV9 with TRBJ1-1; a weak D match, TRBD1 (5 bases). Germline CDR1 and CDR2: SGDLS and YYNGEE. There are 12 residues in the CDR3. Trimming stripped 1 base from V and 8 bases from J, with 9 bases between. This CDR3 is CASSVQGREAFF. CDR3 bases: TGTGCCAGCAGCGTACAGGGAAGGGAAGCTTTCTTT.

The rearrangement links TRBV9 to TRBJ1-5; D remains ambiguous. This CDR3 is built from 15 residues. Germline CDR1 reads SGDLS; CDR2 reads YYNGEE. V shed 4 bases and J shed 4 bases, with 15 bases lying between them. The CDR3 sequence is CASSPTKAGNQPQHF. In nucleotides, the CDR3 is TGTGCCAGCAGCCCTACCAAAGCTGGGAATCAGCCCCAGCATTTT.

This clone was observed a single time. CDR3 in amino acids: CASSLRGRQSYEQYF. CDR3 sequence (DNA): TGTGCCAGCAGTTTAAGAGGGAGGCAATCCTACGAGCAGTACTTC. The chain employs TRBV28 and TRBJ2-7; a weak D match, TRBD2 (6 bases). Germline CDR1 reads MDHEN; CDR2 reads SYDVKM. Trimming took off 2 bases at V and 1 base at J, with 12 bases between the two ends. This CDR3 contains 15 residues.

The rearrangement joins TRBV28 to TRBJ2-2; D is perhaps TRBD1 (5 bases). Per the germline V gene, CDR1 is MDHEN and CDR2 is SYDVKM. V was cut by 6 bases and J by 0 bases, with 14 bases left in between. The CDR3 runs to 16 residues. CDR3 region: CASRQGVYANTGELFF. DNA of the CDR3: TGTGCCAGCAGACAAGGGGTCTACGCGAACACCGGGGAGCTGTTTTTT.

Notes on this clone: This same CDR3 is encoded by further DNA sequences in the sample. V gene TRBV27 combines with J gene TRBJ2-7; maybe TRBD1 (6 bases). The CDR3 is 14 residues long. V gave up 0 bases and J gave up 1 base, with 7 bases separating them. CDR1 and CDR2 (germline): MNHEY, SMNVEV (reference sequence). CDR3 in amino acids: CASSLSGASYEQYF. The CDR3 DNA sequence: TGTGCCAGCAGTTTATCGGGGGCTTCCTACGAGCAGTACTTC.

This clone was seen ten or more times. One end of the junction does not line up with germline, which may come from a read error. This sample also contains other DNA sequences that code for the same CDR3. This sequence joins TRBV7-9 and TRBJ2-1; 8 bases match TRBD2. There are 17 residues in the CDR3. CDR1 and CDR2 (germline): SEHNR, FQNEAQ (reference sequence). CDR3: CASSHIARAGARDEQFF. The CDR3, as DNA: TGCGCCAGCAGCCACATTGCCAGAGCGGGAGCTAGAGATGAGCAGTTCTTC.

For the CDR3, the DNA is TGTGCCAGTAGTATAGGGGGAATGAGTGAGCAGTTCTTC. Protein product: CASSIGGMSEQFF. This chain links TRBV19 with TRBJ2-1; D call uncertain. The germline CDR1 and CDR2 sequences are LNHDA and SQIVND (reference sequence). CDR3 size: 13 residues. Trimming shortened V by 1 base and J by 9 bases, and 10 bases separated the two germline ends.

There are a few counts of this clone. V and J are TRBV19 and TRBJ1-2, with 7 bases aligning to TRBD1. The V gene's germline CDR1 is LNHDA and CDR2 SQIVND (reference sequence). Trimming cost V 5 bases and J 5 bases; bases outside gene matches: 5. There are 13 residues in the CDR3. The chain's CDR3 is CASSPQGGYGYTF. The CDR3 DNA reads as TGTGCCAGTAGTCCCCAGGGGGGATATGGCTACACCTTC.

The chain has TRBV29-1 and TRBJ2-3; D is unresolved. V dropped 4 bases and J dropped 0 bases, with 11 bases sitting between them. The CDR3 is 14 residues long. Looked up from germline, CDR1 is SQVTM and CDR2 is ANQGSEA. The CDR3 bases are TGCAGCGTTGGACAAACACTAAGCACAGATACGCAGTATTTT. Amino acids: CSVGQTLSTDTQYF.

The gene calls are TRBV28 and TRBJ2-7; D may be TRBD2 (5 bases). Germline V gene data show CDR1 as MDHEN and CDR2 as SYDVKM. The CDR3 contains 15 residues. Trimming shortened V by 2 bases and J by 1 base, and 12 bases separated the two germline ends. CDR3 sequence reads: CASSLEGYGSYEQYF. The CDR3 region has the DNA TGTGCCAGCAGTTTAGAGGGATACGGTTCCTACGAGCAGTACTTC.

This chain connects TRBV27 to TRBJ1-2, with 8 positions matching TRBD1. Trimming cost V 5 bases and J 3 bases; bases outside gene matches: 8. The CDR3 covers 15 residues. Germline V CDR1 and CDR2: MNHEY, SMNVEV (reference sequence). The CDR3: CASSPGQGAYYGYTF. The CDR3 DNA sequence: TGTGCCAGCAGTCCAGGCCAGGGGGCATACTATGGCTACACCTTC.